This TCR beta chain emerged from a study of cytomegalovirus exposure and HLA in healthy donors. Study details: A subsequent analysis reported that the roughly 120 validation repertoires were produced on the same platform that had also been used for the roughly 700 first-cohort repertoires.

V was trimmed by 2 bases and J by 1 base, leaving 8 bases between them. The CDR3 spans 14 residues. Germline-derived CDR1 and CDR2 are SNHLY and FYNNEI. This clone has a single count. Here immunoSEQ multiplex PCR was the method, and the copy in TCRdb shows in-frame clones only, minus some. The top ten clones hold approximately 0.8% of a sample with a few hundred thousand clones, about nine tenths of them seen once. Input material: PBMCs. The rearrangement joins TRBV2 to TRBJ1-1; TRBD1 is a possible D gene (5 bases). The clonotype comes from a woman aged 18-30 years in good health and CMV-seronegative. The CDR3 sequence: CASSERGPNTEAFF. CDR3 in DNA: TGTGCCAGCAGTGAAAGGGGCCCGAACACTGAAGCTTTCTTT.